This T cell receptor beta chain stems from a study of Ad26.COV2.S vaccination and SARS-CoV-2 variants. Study in general: Each vaccinee took Ad26.COV2.S intramuscularly, once or twice 56 days apart.

Sample treatment: 15 to 20 received Ad26.COV2.S at low or high dose, single or two shots; five or six received placebo; per-sample allocation not given. Repertoires come from day 63 after the first vaccine or placebo injection. Boston hosted the donor, who was an adult aged 18-55 years. The CDR3 is 13 residues long. Germline CDR1 is MNHEY and CDR2 is SVGEGT. The V end was cut by 6 bases, the J end by 4 bases, with 12 bases between. TCRdb's table, derived via immunoSEQ multiplex PCR, lists solely in-frame clones and lacks some. The table lists hundreds of thousands of clones, around 83% of them singletons.

The chain combines TRBV6-2 or TRBV6-3 with TRBJ2-5, with a weak D call TRBD1 (6 bases). The sample here was peripheral blood, taken in a trial of Ad26.COV2.S vaccine versus placebo. This receptor was identified in a person between 18 and 65 years old who received the Ad26.COV2.S COVID-19 vaccine or a placebo. CDR3 DNA sequence: TGTGCCAGCAGCCCCAGGGGCTTAGAGACCCAGTACTTC. Translating gives CASSPRGLETQYF.